These 7 T cell receptor beta chains were sequenced from one sample in a study of human T cells and chemical hapten exposure. TCRdb passed the RACE reads through MiXCR, listing each CDR3 protein once. The sample records roughly 34,000 distinct CDR3 sequences, about a tenth being singletons. Time point denoted: pre-sensitization, week 0. Regarding treatment: therapeutic diphenylcyclopropenone sensitization with weekly scalp DPC. Unfractionated whole blood was the source of the extracted total RNA. This material consisted of whole blood, taken in connection with sensitization to the hapten diphenylcyclopropenone (DPC). The receptors derive from a man aged 50 or older with alopecia areata. Some clones in this sample may be carry-over from other donors' samples.

This clonotype turned up a few times. The gene calls are TRBV29-1 and TRBJ1-1; D may be TRBD1 (5 bases). Trimming left V 3 bases short and J 5 bases short, with 10 bases between. Germline V gene sequence: CDR1 SQVTM, CDR2 ANQGSEA. This CDR3 region has 12 residues. The CDR3 protein is CSVDRSGTEAFF. CDR3 coding DNA: TGCAGCGTTGACAGGTCAGGGACTGAAGCTTTCTTT.

The table lists this clonotype with many counts. The J gene is TRBJ2-7, the V gene TRBV3-1; D is uncertain. The CDR3 has 11 amino acids. V was cut by 3 bases and J by 3 bases, with 3 bases left in between. The germline V gene encodes CDR1 LGHDT and CDR2 YNNKEL (reference sequence). The CDR3 is CASSQGYEQYF. In DNA form, the CDR3 reads TGTGCCAGCAGCCAGGGCTACGAGCAGTACTTC.

This clonotype was found many times. The V and J genes are TRBV19 and TRBJ2-7; D gene unclear. The V gene lost 5 bases and the J gene lost 3 bases, with 5 bases spanning the gap. Germline V gene sequence: CDR1 LNHDA, CDR2 SQIVND (reference sequence). This CDR3 has 11 amino acids. CDR3 sequence: CASSSNYEQYF. CDR3 coding DNA: TGTGCCAGTAGTTCGAACTACGAGCAGTACTTC.

This clonotype occurred a few times. The chain employs TRBV6-2 or TRBV6-3 and TRBJ1-5; D is unclear. Per the germline V gene, CDR1 is MNHEY and CDR2 is SVGEGT. V was shortened by 5 bases and J by 9 bases, with 11 bases between the two germline ends. This CDR3 is 12 amino acids long. CDR3 DNA sequence: TGTGCCAGCAGTAAGGATGGACGGCCCCAGCATTTT. It encodes CASSKDGRPQHF.

This clonotype was detected many times. The chain combines TRBV10-1 with TRBJ2-1; 8 nucleotides align to TRBD2. Germline CDR1 reads WNHNN; CDR2 reads SYGVQD (reference sequence). CDR3 length equals 15 residues. The V and J ends lost 5 bases and 3 bases, in that order; junction bases with no gene match: 6. The CDR3 DNA reads TGCGCCAGCAGTTCCAGCGGGAGTAACTACAATGAGCAGTTCTTC. This translates into CASSSSGSNYNEQFF.

A few counts support this clonotype. The rearrangement uses TRBV29-1 and TRBJ2-3; D is unclear. Germline V gene sequence: CDR1 SQVTM, CDR2 ANQGSEA. The V gene lost 2 bases and the J gene lost 2 bases, with 11 bases spanning the gap. This CDR3 is built from 14 residues. As DNA, the CDR3 is TGCAGCGTTGAATCTGGGATTTCCACAGATACGCAGTATTTT. This codes for CSVESGISTDTQYF.

This clonotype was detected many times. V and J are TRBV7-2 and TRBJ1-3; tentatively, D is TRBD1 (6 bases). Per germline, CDR1 SGHTA and CDR2 FQGNSA. Trimming removed 6 bases at V and 0 bases at J, with 12 bases between. The CDR3 spans 15 residues. The DNA for the CDR3 is TGTGCCAGCAGACCGGGACACCGCTCTGGAAACACCATATATTTT. This codes for CASRPGHRSGNTIYF.